This T cell receptor beta chain was identified in a study of T cell changes during pregnancy in multiple sclerosis. The table came from immunoSEQ multiplex PCR; TCRdb's copy has only in-frame clones and leaves some out. The sample shows 75,000 to 95,000 clones, more than 85% of them seen only once. In germline, CDR1 is MRHNA, CDR2 SNTAGT. V was clipped by 6 bases and J by 6 bases; unmatched bases: 3. This CDR3 is 13 amino acids long. The receptor was derived from a female donor with multiple sclerosis, enrolled in a pregnancy study. V is TRBV6-4 and J is TRBJ1-2; 11 positions match TRBD1. The source material was peripheral blood, sampled in the first trimester of pregnancy. CDR3: CASSRTGGDGYTF. The CDR3 nucleotides are TGTGCCAGCAGCCGGACAGGGGGCGATGGCTACACCTTC.